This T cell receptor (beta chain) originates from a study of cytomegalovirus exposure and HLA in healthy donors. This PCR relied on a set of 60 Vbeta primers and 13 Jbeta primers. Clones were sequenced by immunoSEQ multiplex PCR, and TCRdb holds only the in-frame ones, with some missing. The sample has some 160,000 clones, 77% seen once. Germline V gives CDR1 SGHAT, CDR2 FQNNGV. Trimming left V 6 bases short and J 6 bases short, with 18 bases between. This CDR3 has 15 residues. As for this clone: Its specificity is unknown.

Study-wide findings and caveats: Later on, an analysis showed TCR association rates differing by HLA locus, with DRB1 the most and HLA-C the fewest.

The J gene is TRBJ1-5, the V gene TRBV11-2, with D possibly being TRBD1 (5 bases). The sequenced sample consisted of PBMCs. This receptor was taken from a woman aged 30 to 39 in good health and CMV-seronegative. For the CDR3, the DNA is TGTGCCAGCAGTCCCGTGGTAGGGGTTAGTCAGCCCCAGCATTTT. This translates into CASSPVVGVSQPQHF.